A selection of T cell receptor beta chains follows, all from one sample in a study of T and B cells in COVID-19 patients. Each CDR3 protein is one row after TCRdb ran MiXCR on the multiplex PCR reads. Seen here are over 15,000 distinct CDR3 sequences, under 30% observed once, and the top ten hold 3.5% to 5.5%. The sample was blood. The source of these receptors is a human donor who had recovered from COVID-19. Each CDR3 is given with its conserved first and last residue. D genes are given only for firm matches. For some rows the clone size is stated as once, few or many, or as a class when expanded; others skip it.

D gene: .; CDR3 length: 13; V gene: TRBV6-4; J gene: TRBJ2-5; clone size: .; CDR3 protein: CASSDSVGETQYF; CDR3 DNA: TGTGCCAGCAGTGACTCGGTGGGAGAGACCCAGTACTTC
D gene: TRBD1; CDR3 length: 15; V gene: TRBV6-6; J gene: TRBJ1-4; clone size: .; CDR3 protein: CASRLPEQGTEKLFF; CDR3 DNA: TGTGCCAGCAGACTTCCGGAACAGGGGACTGAAAAACTGTTTTTT
D gene: .; CDR3 length: 15; V gene: TRBV5-1; J gene: TRBJ2-6; clone size: .; CDR3 protein: CASSGDGGGANVLTF; CDR3 DNA: TGCGCCAGCAGCGGGGACGGGGGTGGGGCCAACGTCCTGACTTTC
D gene: .; CDR3 length: 15; V gene: TRBV15; J gene: TRBJ2-7; clone size: many; CDR3 protein: CATSRDGRQGGEQYF; CDR3 DNA: TGTGCCACCAGCAGAGATGGGAGACAAGGGGGCGAGCAGTACTTC
D gene: .; CDR3 length: 13; V gene: TRBV19; J gene: TRBJ2-2; clone size: medium-sized; CDR3 protein: CASSATGPGELFF; CDR3 DNA: TGTGCCAGTAGCGCCACAGGGCCCGGGGAGCTGTTTTTT
D gene: TRBD2; CDR3 length: 15; V gene: TRBV27; J gene: TRBJ2-3; clone size: .; CDR3 protein: CASSPAGGAGDTQYF; CDR3 DNA: TGTGCCAGCAGCCCCGCGGGGGGAGCGGGCGATACGCAGTATTTT
D gene: TRBD2; CDR3 length: 14; V gene: TRBV7-9; J gene: TRBJ2-2; clone size: .; CDR3 protein: CASSQRGGTGELFF; CDR3 DNA: TGTGCCAGCAGCCAGCGGGGTGGCACCGGGGAGCTGTTTTTT
D gene: .; CDR3 length: 15; V gene: TRBV6-5; J gene: TRBJ1-6; clone size: medium-sized; CDR3 protein: CASSLDGPYNSPLHF; CDR3 DNA: TGTGCCAGCAGCCTCGACGGACCATATAATTCACCCCTCCACTTT
D gene: TRBD1; CDR3 length: 11; V gene: TRBV29-1; J gene: TRBJ1-2; clone size: medium-sized; CDR3 protein: CSAGGQSGYTF; CDR3 DNA: TGCAGCGCTGGGGGACAGTCTGGCTACACCTTC
D gene: TRBD1; CDR3 length: 17; V gene: TRBV6-2/TRBV6-3; J gene: TRBJ1-5; clone size: few; CDR3 protein: CASSYPTGQLSNQPQHF; CDR3 DNA: TGTGCCAGCAGTTATCCCACGGGACAGCTTAGCAATCAGCCCCAGCATTTT
D gene: .; CDR3 length: 15; V gene: TRBV27; J gene: TRBJ1-1; clone size: .; CDR3 protein: CASSLASRGSTEAFF; CDR3 DNA: TGTGCCAGCAGTTTGGCCTCCAGGGGATCCACTGAAGCTTTCTTT
D gene: .; CDR3 length: 16; V gene: TRBV6-6; J gene: TRBJ2-6; clone size: many; CDR3 protein: CASSPPQSSGANVLTF; CDR3 DNA: TGTGCCAGCAGTCCCCCCCAGAGCTCTGGGGCCAACGTCCTGACTTTC
D gene: .; CDR3 length: 14; V gene: TRBV5-1; J gene: TRBJ1-4; clone size: .; CDR3 protein: CASSRGQINEKLFF; CDR3 DNA: TGCGCCAGCAGCCGAGGACAGATTAATGAAAAACTGTTTTTT
D gene: TRBD1; CDR3 length: 14; V gene: TRBV10-3; J gene: TRBJ2-1; clone size: .; CDR3 protein: CASSAMTGGNEQFF; CDR3 DNA: TGTGCCAGCAGTGCTATGACAGGGGGAAATGAGCAGTTCTTC
D gene: .; CDR3 length: 11; V gene: TRBV20-1; J gene: TRBJ2-7; clone size: once; CDR3 protein: CSAGKSYEQYF; CDR3 DNA: TGCAGTGCGGGAAAGTCCTACGAGCAGTACTTC
D gene: TRBD1; CDR3 length: 16; V gene: TRBV6-6; J gene: TRBJ2-7; clone size: many; CDR3 protein: CASSYVGRGQIHEQYF; CDR3 DNA: TGTGCCAGCAGTTACGTCGGCAGGGGGCAGATCCACGAGCAGTACTTC
D gene: TRBD1; CDR3 length: 16; V gene: TRBV29-1; J gene: TRBJ2-6; clone size: medium-sized; CDR3 protein: CSVESQGSAGANVLTF; CDR3 DNA: TGCAGCGTTGAATCACAGGGGTCTGCTGGGGCCAACGTCCTGACTTTC
D gene: TRBD2; CDR3 length: 15; V gene: TRBV19; J gene: TRBJ2-1; clone size: .; CDR3 protein: CASSKLAGVPNEQFF; CDR3 DNA: TGTGCCAGTAGTAAACTAGCGGGGGTACCCAATGAGCAGTTCTTC
D gene: .; CDR3 length: 13; V gene: TRBV6-5; J gene: TRBJ2-5; clone size: many; CDR3 protein: CASRPPGLETQYF; CDR3 DNA: TGTGCCAGCAGGCCTCCAGGCTTGGAGACCCAGTACTTC
D gene: TRBD1; CDR3 length: 12; V gene: TRBV6-5; J gene: TRBJ1-1; clone size: .; CDR3 protein: CASSDRGPEAFF; CDR3 DNA: TGTGCCAGCAGCGACAGGGGTCCTGAAGCTTTCTTT
D gene: TRBD2; CDR3 length: 14; V gene: TRBV29-1; J gene: TRBJ2-1; clone size: once; CDR3 protein: CSSSAGGLFDEQFF; CDR3 DNA: TGCAGCTCATCTGCGGGGGGGCTTTTTGATGAGCAGTTCTTC
D gene: .; CDR3 length: 15; V gene: TRBV7-6; J gene: TRBJ1-1; clone size: medium-sized; CDR3 protein: CASSLSGGQGTEAFF; CDR3 DNA: TGTGCCAGCAGCCTGAGTGGGGGTCAGGGCACTGAAGCTTTCTTT
D gene: TRBD2; CDR3 length: 17; V gene: TRBV27; J gene: TRBJ2-2; clone size: .; CDR3 protein: CASRDPGLAELGGELFF; CDR3 DNA: TGTGCCAGCAGAGATCCGGGACTAGCGGAGTTGGGCGGGGAGCTGTTTTTT
D gene: .; CDR3 length: 14; V gene: TRBV7-6; J gene: TRBJ2-7; clone size: .; CDR3 protein: CASSLARGGYEQYF; CDR3 DNA: TGTGCCAGCAGCTTAGCCAGGGGGGGATACGAGCAGTACTTC
D gene: TRBD1; CDR3 length: 14; V gene: TRBV6-5; J gene: TRBJ2-7; clone size: .; CDR3 protein: CASSYGTGGYEQYF; CDR3 DNA: TGTGCCAGCAGTTACGGGACAGGGGGCTACGAGCAGTACTTC
D gene: .; CDR3 length: 14; V gene: TRBV19; J gene: TRBJ1-3; clone size: medium-sized; CDR3 protein: CASSRGFSGNTIYF; CDR3 DNA: TGTGCCAGTAGTAGGGGATTCTCTGGAAACACCATATATTTT
D gene: TRBD2; CDR3 length: 15; V gene: TRBV6-1; J gene: TRBJ2-5; clone size: medium-sized; CDR3 protein: CASSGLAGGMETQYF; CDR3 DNA: TGTGCCAGCAGCGGACTAGCGGGGGGAATGGAGACCCAGTACTTC
D gene: TRBD1; CDR3 length: 15; V gene: TRBV6-2/TRBV6-3; J gene: TRBJ2-5; clone size: .; CDR3 protein: CASSQSRGLQETQYF; CDR3 DNA: TGTGCCAGCAGCCAGAGCAGGGGGCTCCAAGAGACCCAGTACTTC
D gene: .; CDR3 length: 16; V gene: TRBV6-2/TRBV6-3; J gene: TRBJ2-2; clone size: .; CDR3 protein: CASRTTTQGYTGELFF; CDR3 DNA: TGTGCCAGCAGGACTACTACACAGGGTTACACCGGGGAGCTGTTTTTT
D gene: TRBD2; CDR3 length: 16; V gene: TRBV4-3; J gene: TRBJ2-3; clone size: .; CDR3 protein: CASSQDRAGGPDTQYF; CDR3 DNA: TGCGCCAGCAGCCAAGATCGAGCGGGGGGGCCAGATACGCAGTATTTT
D gene: .; CDR3 length: 15; V gene: TRBV6-1; J gene: TRBJ1-5; clone size: .; CDR3 protein: CASSEVLSKIQPQHF; CDR3 DNA: TGTGCCAGCAGTGAAGTTCTCAGTAAGATTCAGCCCCAGCATTTT
D gene: TRBD1; CDR3 length: 14; V gene: TRBV6-5; J gene: TRBJ2-7; clone size: medium-sized; CDR3 protein: CASSYYLQGYEQYF; CDR3 DNA: TGTGCCAGCAGTTACTATCTACAGGGGTACGAGCAGTACTTC
D gene: .; CDR3 length: 13; V gene: TRBV7-2; J gene: TRBJ1-2; clone size: once; CDR3 protein: CASSTQAGDGYTF; CDR3 DNA: TGTGCCAGCAGCACCCAGGCGGGCGATGGCTACACCTTC